These 14 T cell receptor beta chains originate from one sample sequenced in a study of blood T cells in healthy people across ages (dated by TCRdb to the mid-2010s). Receptor amplification or capture employed 5' RACE. The sequencer listed for this sample is Illumina HiSeq 2500. A second about 6 to 11 cycle PCR used a sample-barcoded 5' primer and a J-beta primer mix. The public reads were run again by TCRdb, first through fastp at Q25 and then through MiXCR, and only productive beta chains were kept. Each CDR3 protein gets just one entry, which takes the most common genes and DNA from the rows behind it. The sample table lists roughly 1.7 million distinct CDR3 sequences, roughly 32% of them with a count of one. The biggest ten clones account for around 11% of the sample. Sequencing was carried out using blood. The receptors come from a woman in her 30s in good health.

The chain joins TRBV14 to TRBJ2-1; D is uncertain. The V gene's germline CDR1 is SGHDN and CDR2 FVKESK. V was shortened by 1 base and J by 10 bases, with 5 bases between the two germline ends. The CDR3 has 11 amino acids. The CDR3 nucleotides read TGTGCCAGCAGCCAAGTTTGGGAGCAGTTCTTC. Protein: CASSQVWEQFF. The whole variable domain, remainder taken from reference TRBV14 and TRBJ2-1, is EAGVTQFPSHSVIEKGQTVTLRCDPISGHDNLYWYRRVMGKEIKFLLHFVKESKQDESGMPNNRFLAERTGGTYSTLKVQPAELEDSGVYFCASSQVWEQFFGPGTRLTVL.

The chain joins TRBV29-1 to TRBJ2-7, with D possibly being TRBD2 (6 bases). Germline CDR1 SQVTM, CDR2 ANQGSEA. There are 18 residues in the CDR3. The germline V and J ends were trimmed by 0 bases and 7 bases, with 28 bases remaining between them. The CDR3, as DNA: TGCAGCGTTGAAGATCTTAGAGTGGGGGAGGTTAAAAACAATGAGCAGTACTTC. Protein product: CSVEDLRVGEVKNNEQYF.

CDR3 in DNA: TGTGCCAGCAGCTTAAGCGGGGGCTACACTGAAGCTTTCTTT. It encodes CASSLSGGYTEAFF. J is TRBJ1-1 and V is TRBV7-3, with D tentatively TRBD1 (6 bases). CDR1 and CDR2 from the germline V gene are SGHTA and FQGTGA. V lost 1 base and J lost 3, with 9 bases in between. The CDR3 contains 14 residues. Drawing the rest from reference TRBV7-3 and TRBJ1-1, the complete variable domain is GAGVSQTPSNKVTEKGKYVELRCDPISGHTALYWYRQSLGQGPEFLIYFQGTGAADDSGLPNDRFFAVRPEGSVSTLKIQRTERGDSAVYLCASSLSGGYTEAFFGQGTRLTVV.

This clonotype was picked up many times. The J gene is TRBJ2-7, the V gene TRBV4-2; 8 positions agree with TRBD2. The CDR3 length is 17 residues. The germline CDR1 and CDR2 sequences are LGHNA and YNFKEQ. J was trimmed by 0 bases and V by 0 bases; bases with no gene match: 7. The CDR3: CASSQDRSLAGSYEQYF. The CDR3 nucleotides read TGTGCCAGCAGCCAAGATCGTTCCCTAGCGGGCTCCTACGAGCAGTACTTC.

The chain employs TRBV5-1 and TRBJ2-2; 7 bases line up with TRBD1. CDR3 length: 14 residues. The germline V gene encodes CDR1 SGHRS and CDR2 YFSETQ. The V gene end was trimmed by 5 bases and the J gene end by 8 bases; junction bases not matched to a gene: 9. The CDR3: CASRRQRGLGELFF. CDR3 bases: TGCGCCAGCAGGCGGCAGAGGGGGCTGGGGGAGCTGTTTTTT.

This chain uses TRBV3-1 with TRBJ1-4, with D unresolved. CDR1 is LGHDT, CDR2 YNNKEL, per germline (reference sequence). V was shortened by 4 bases and J by 1 base, with 10 bases between the two germline ends. The CDR3 runs 15 residues. CDR3 residues: CASSPRGGTNEKLFF. The CDR3 DNA is TGTGCCAGCAGCCCTCGCGGAGGAACTAATGAAAAACTGTTTTTT.

There are a few counts of this clonotype. This rearrangement joins TRBV5-1 to TRBJ2-1; D call uncertain. Trimming took 0 bases from V and 12 from J, leaving 13 bases between them. Germline CDR1 reads SGHRS; CDR2 reads YFSETQ. This CDR3 is built from 13 residues. CDR3 bases: TGCGCCAGCAGCTTGGATCTCCAAGTGGGGCAGTTCTTC. Translation: CASSLDLQVGQFF.

V usage is TRBV2 and J usage is TRBJ2-1; 13 nucleotides agree with TRBD2. The V gene's germline CDR1 is SNHLY and CDR2 FYNNEI. The CDR3 loop spans 16 amino acids. Losses at the gene ends were 8 bases for V and 8 bases for J; bases not matched to a gene: 12. The CDR3 is CASGGDGLAGEDEQFF. CDR3 nucleotide sequence: TGTGCCAGCGGGGGGGACGGACTAGCGGGGGAGGATGAGCAGTTCTTC.

This clonotype was counted a single time. The CDR3 DNA is TGTGCCAGCTCAGCCGACAGGGCACGGGAGCAGTTCTTC. It yields the protein CASSADRAREQFF. V usage is TRBV18 and J usage is TRBJ2-1; 7 nucleotides align to TRBD1. V lost 5 bases to trimming and J lost 10 bases; unmatched junction nucleotides: 8. Germline values: CDR1 KGHSH, CDR2 LQKENI. This CDR3 has 13 residues. Supplemented by reference TRBV18 and TRBJ2-1, the full variable domain reads NAGVMQNPRHLVRRRGQEARLRCSPMKGHSHVYWYRQLPEEGLKFMVYLQKENIIDESGMPKERFSAEFPKEGPSILRIQQVVRGDSAAYFCASSADRAREQFFGPGTRLTVL.

This chain links TRBV5-1 with TRBJ1-1; 8 positions agree with TRBD1. The CDR3 has 17 residues. Germline lookup yields CDR1 SGHRS and CDR2 YFSETQ. The V segment lost 4 bases and the J segment 4 bases; nucleotides outside the gene matches: 15. CDR3 protein: CASSAFTGGFSLTEAFF. CDR3 DNA sequence: TGCGCCAGCAGCGCTTTTACAGGGGGTTTCTCACTCACTGAAGCTTTCTTT. The whole variable domain, remainder taken from reference TRBV5-1 and TRBJ1-1, is KAGVTQTPRYLIKTRGQQVTLSCSPISGHRSVSWYQQTPGQGLQFLFEYFSETQRNKGNFPGRFSGRQFSNSRSEMNVSTLELGDSALYLCASSAFTGGFSLTEAFFGQGTRLTVV.

This clonotype was seen only a few times. The chain has TRBV24-1 and TRBJ2-1; 8 bases align to TRBD2. The CDR3 is 15 amino acids. The V segment lost 4 bases and the J segment 3 bases; nucleotides outside the gene matches: 4. CDR1 and CDR2 from the germline V gene are KGHDR and SFDVKD. CDR3 residues: CATSDPGGNYNEQFF. CDR3 nucleotides: TGTGCCACCAGTGACCCGGGAGGGAACTACAATGAGCAGTTCTTC.

This clonotype came up a few times. The chain is built from TRBV20-1 and TRBJ2-3; D remains ambiguous. Germline V gene sequence: CDR1 DFQATT, CDR2 SNEGSKA (reference sequence). Trimming removed 6 bases at V and 2 bases at J, with 9 bases between. This CDR3 is built from 12 residues. The CDR3 coding sequence is TGCAGTGCGCGTAAGAACACAGATACGCAGTATTTT. Protein sequence: CSARKNTDTQYF.

The V gene is TRBV2, the J gene TRBJ1-3; 7 bases are shared with TRBD1. Losses at the gene ends were 7 bases for V and 1 base for J; bases not matched to a gene: 1. Germline CDR1 reads SNHLY; CDR2 reads FYNNEI. CDR3 length equals 13 residues. In nucleotides, the CDR3 is TGTGCCAGCAAACAGGGGTCTGGAAACACCATATATTTT. This sequence encodes CASKQGSGNTIYF.

In this sample, this clonotype turned up a few times. This rearrangement joins TRBV4-1 to TRBJ1-3; no firm D call. Germline V gene lookup returns CDR1 MGHRA and CDR2 YSYEKL. The CDR3 is made up of 14 amino acids. Trimming pared 4 bases from V and 8 bases from J, leaving 15 bases between. The CDR3 DNA follows: TGCGCCAGCAGCCCACCGGCTACTCGGGACACCATATATTTT. Protein product: CASSPPATRDTIYF.